Listed here is a single T cell receptor (beta chain). This sample stems from a study of blood T cell repertoires in COVID-19. The wider study: Sites in the United States, Italy and Spain provided acute and convalescent COVID-19 samples.

Authors' processing steps: How many nucleated cells were present was estimated from reference gene primer amplification. Here immunoSEQ multiplex PCR was the method, and the copy in TCRdb shows in-frame clones only, minus some. From that table come the V and J calls and clone size; the DNA was used to work out D and trimming. The sample includes roughly 260,000 clones, about 80% of them seen just once. The source is a woman of 80 years or more with active or convalescent COVID-19. The sample comprised peripheral blood.

DNA for the CDR3: TGTGCCAGCAGCTTAGACCCGGACAGGGACGAAAAACTGTTTTTT. It translates to CASSLDPDRDEKLFF. The chain employs TRBV7-9 and TRBJ1-4; 8 bases are shared with TRBD1. The CDR3 has 15 amino acids. Unmatched junction bases numbered 6, after V lost 1 base and J lost 8 bases. Per germline, CDR1 SEHNR and CDR2 FQNEAQ (reference sequence).